The 14 T cell receptor beta chains listed next were all sequenced from one sample in a study of CD8 T cells in ankylosing spondylitis. Overall study results and limits: Ankylosing spondylitis blood appeared to be characterized by a TCR beta motif of under ten highly homologous variants.

TCRdb reanalysed the 5' RACE reads using MiXCR and keeps one entry per CDR3 protein. The sample comprises 500,000 to 650,000 distinct CDR3 sequences, approximately 5% of which are singletons, and around 3.5% rests with the top ten. Their cognate antigens are unknown. Sequencing used blood, either unsorted or a sorted T cell fraction (not recorded which). The source of these receptors is a male donor with ankylosing spondylitis.

This clonotype showed up many times. The gene calls are TRBV4-1 and TRBJ1-5; the match to TRBD1 covers 10 bases. V was pared by 4 bases and J by 2 bases, with 5 bases of the junction left unmatched. Germline CDR1 reads MGHRA; CDR2 reads YSYEKL. CDR3 length: 16 amino acids. The CDR3 reads CASSPGTGAGNQPQHF. In DNA form, the CDR3 reads TGCGCCAGCAGCCCCGGGACAGGGGCGGGCAATCAGCCCCAGCATTTT.

This clonotype has at least ten counts. The V call is TRBV28, the J call TRBJ2-7; D possibly matches TRBD1 or TRBD2 (5 bases each). Germline V gene data show CDR1 as MDHEN and CDR2 as SYDVKM. V gave up 6 bases and J gave up 5 bases, with 11 bases separating them. The CDR3 totals 12 residues. The CDR3 DNA follows: TGTGCCAGCAGCGGGGACGGACACGAGCAGTACTTC. Amino acids: CASSGDGHEQYF.

This clonotype was seen ten or more times. V usage is TRBV20-1 and J usage is TRBJ1-5; 8 nucleotides agree with TRBD1. The CDR3 runs to 12 residues. The V segment lost 6 bases and the J segment 4 bases; nucleotides outside the gene matches: 2. Germline V lookup: CDR1 DFQATT, CDR2 SNEGSKA (reference sequence). The CDR3 region has the DNA TGCAGTGCGAACAGGGGGAATCAGCCCCAGCATTTT. It translates to CSANRGNQPQHF.

This clonotype occurred many times. The genes are TRBV7-3 and TRBJ1-1; no reliable D call. V lost 0 bases to trimming and J lost 4 bases, with 12 bases between them. Germline V gives CDR1 SGHTA, CDR2 FQGTGA. CDR3 size: 15 residues. The CDR3 is CASSLTRTGITEAFF. CDR3 coding DNA: TGTGCCAGCAGCTTAACAAGGACGGGGATCACTGAAGCTTTCTTT.

This clonotype appeared many times. The rearrangement joins TRBV6-5 to TRBJ2-1; D gene ambiguous. CDR3 length: 14 residues. V was clipped by 2 bases and J by 4 bases, with 9 bases between them. The germline V gene encodes CDR1 MNHEY and CDR2 SVGAGI. CDR3 DNA: TGTGCCAGCAGTTACGTTGGGTCATACAATGAGCAGTTCTTC. Translating it yields CASSYVGSYNEQFF.

This clonotype was seen at least ten times. The V and J genes are TRBV29-1 and TRBJ1-1; possibly TRBD1 for D (6 bases). The germline V gene has CDR1 SQVTM and CDR2 ANQGSEA. CDR3 length: 11 amino acids. Trimming took off 6 bases at V and 6 bases at J, with 11 bases between the two ends. In nucleotides, the CDR3 is TGCAGCGTCATCGGGGGCCCTGAAGCTTTCTTT. Protein product: CSVIGGPEAFF.

This clonotype was seen at least ten times. The CDR3 sequence is CASSLALDSINYGYTF. The CDR3 bases are TGTGCCAGCAGCTTAGCCCTGGACAGCATTAACTATGGCTACACCTTC. J is TRBJ1-2 and V is TRBV7-2; a weak D match, TRBD1 (6 bases). Trimming stripped 0 bases from V and 1 base from J, with 12 bases between. From germline, CDR1 is SGHTA and CDR2 FQGNSA. The CDR3 covers 16 residues.

The V gene is TRBV5-1, the J gene TRBJ2-5, with 8 bases that match TRBD1. The length of the CDR3 is 14 residues. V lost 2 bases to trimming and J lost 5 bases; unmatched junction nucleotides: 5. The germline CDR1 and CDR2 sequences are SGHRS and YFSETQ. The CDR3 loop reads CASSFRTGRETQYF. The DNA for the CDR3 is TGCGCCAGCAGCTTTCGGACAGGGAGGGAGACCCAGTACTTC.

There are a few counts of this clonotype. The J gene is TRBJ1-1, the V gene TRBV20-1; no definite D call. Trimming shortened V by 3 bases and J by 10 bases, and 12 bases separated the two germline ends. CDR1 and CDR2 from the germline V gene are DFQATT and SNEGSKA (reference sequence). The CDR3 is made up of 11 amino acids. Here the CDR3 DNA reads TGCAGTGCTAGTCGGGGATTCGGAGCTTTCTTT. This translates into CSASRGFGAFF.

This clonotype showed up many times. The chain couples TRBV19 to TRBJ2-6, with D tentatively TRBD1 or TRBD2 (5 bases each). This CDR3 has 18 residues. CDR1 and CDR2 (germline): LNHDA, SQIVND (reference sequence). V lost 3 bases, J lost 1 base, and 16 bases lay in between. The CDR3 protein is CASSILWGRGSGANVLTF. The CDR3 coding sequence is TGTGCCAGTAGTATCTTATGGGGGAGAGGATCTGGGGCCAACGTCCTGACTTTC.

This clonotype has just a few counts. This chain connects TRBV7-9 to TRBJ2-5, with D tentatively TRBD2 (6 bases). The CDR3 runs to 13 residues. Looked up from germline, CDR1 is SEHNR and CDR2 is FQNEAQ (reference sequence). The V gene lost 5 bases and the J gene lost 10 bases, with 17 bases spanning the gap. The CDR3 loop is CASSAGPVGSQYF. CDR3 nucleotide sequence: TGTGCCAGCAGCGCGGGACCGGTGGGGAGCCAGTACTTC.

This clonotype showed up many times. The V and J genes are TRBV29-1 and TRBJ2-2, with 9 nucleotides matching TRBD1. J was trimmed by 4 bases and V by 7 bases; bases with no gene match: 7. Germline loops: CDR1 SQVTM, CDR2 ANQGSEA. CDR3 length equals 14 residues. The CDR3 here is CSGTTGGFTGELFF. The CDR3 nucleotides read TGCAGCGGTACGACAGGGGGATTCACCGGGGAGCTGTTTTTT.

In this sample, this clonotype turned up many times. This chain joins TRBV7-9 and TRBJ2-1; a possible D gene is TRBD1 (6 bases). The CDR3 is 15 residues long. From germline, CDR1 is SEHNR and CDR2 FQNEAQ (reference sequence). V shed 1 base and J shed 2 bases, with 9 bases lying between them. In DNA, the CDR3 is TGTGCCAGCAGCTTAGTACAGGGCACCTACAATGAGCAGTTCTTC. Amino acids: CASSLVQGTYNEQFF.

The gene calls are TRBV6-2 or TRBV6-3 and TRBJ2-7, with 10 bases lining up with TRBD2. CDR1 is MNHEY and CDR2 is SVGEGT in the germline V gene. With V trimmed by 6 bases and J by 3 bases, 2 bases remained unmatched. There are 13 residues in the CDR3. For the CDR3, the DNA is TGTGCCAGCAGACTAGCGGGGTTCTACGAGCAGTACTTC. Encoded protein: CASRLAGFYEQYF.